This entry lists 29 T cell receptor beta chains sequenced from one sample in a study of cytomegalovirus exposure and HLA in healthy donors. Only in-frame clones appear in the TCRdb table, and some are missing; sequencing was by immunoSEQ multiplex PCR. The table records about 38,000 clones, over 80% of them present only once. The sample comprised PBMCs. Source of these receptors: a man aged 18 to 35 in good health and CMV-seronegative.

J is TRBJ1-4 and V is TRBV6-5, with D possibly being TRBD1 (6 bases). The CDR3 sequence is 15 residues long. Germline loops: CDR1 MNHEY, CDR2 SVGAGI. The V gene lost 7 bases and the J gene lost 7 bases, with 19 bases spanning the gap. The CDR3 DNA is TGTGCCAGCAAGACCTTGGGGGCGTTTGGTGAAAAACTGTTTTTT. Protein: CASKTLGAFGEKLFF.

The V gene is TRBV19, the J gene TRBJ2-7; TRBD2 might be the D (6 bases). With 3 bases removed from V and 6 bases from J, the gap between germline ends came to 15 bases. The CDR3 spans 14 residues. The germline CDR1 and CDR2 sequences are LNHDA and SQIVND (reference sequence). CDR3 amino acids: CASSIIGGTVEQYF. For the CDR3, the DNA is TGTGCCAGTAGTATTATTGGAGGGACGGTCGAGCAGTACTTC.

The chain joins TRBV7-9 to TRBJ2-1; D possibly corresponds to TRBD1 (5 bases). Germline CDR1 and CDR2: SEHNR and FQNEAQ (reference sequence). The CDR3 is made up of 16 amino acids. The ends were cut back, 5 bases at V and 0 bases at J, with 14 bases in the middle. In DNA, the CDR3 is TGTGCCAGCAGCCAGGGCCTCTCGAGCTCCTACAATGAGCAGTTCTTC. Amino acid sequence: CASSQGLSSSYNEQFF.

This rearrangement joins TRBV25-1 to TRBJ2-2; D is perhaps TRBD1 (5 bases). V was pared by 5 bases and J by 7 bases, with 11 bases between. This CDR3 region has 13 residues. The germline V gene encodes CDR1 MGHDK and CDR2 SYGVNS. In DNA, the CDR3 is TGTGCCAGCAGTCCCCTAGGGGTCGGGGAGCTGTTTTTT. Amino acids: CASSPLGVGELFF.

The CDR3 loop is CSVPQAQGLSGTQYF. CDR3 DNA sequence: TGCAGCGTCCCCCAGGCCCAGGGGTTGTCAGGGACCCAGTACTTC. The rearrangement links TRBV29-1 to TRBJ2-5; tentative D call: TRBD1 (6 bases). This CDR3 is 15 amino acids long. Trimming removed 6 bases from V and 7 bases from J, with 24 bases in between. CDR1 and CDR2 from the germline V gene are SQVTM and ANQGSEA.

The genes are TRBV30 and TRBJ1-4; 8 bases align to TRBD1. The V gene end was trimmed by 0 bases and the J gene end by 4 bases; junction bases not matched to a gene: 4. The germline CDR1 and CDR2 sequences are GTSNPN and SVGIG (reference sequence). CDR3 length: 15 residues. This CDR3 reads CAWSVYDRGNEKLFF. The CDR3 DNA is TGTGCCTGGAGTGTATACGACAGGGGTAATGAAAAACTGTTTTTT.

A note on this clone: The germline gene is not matched at one end of the junction; a read error may be the cause. CDR3 loop: CASSPQIDREPFF. The CDR3 DNA is TGTGCCAGCTCACCTCAAATTGACAGGGAGCCGTTCTTC. The chain links TRBV18 to TRBJ2-1; 7 bases match TRBD1. The CDR3 is made up of 13 amino acids. The V gene's germline CDR1 is KGHSH and CDR2 LQKENI.

The chain employs TRBV2 and TRBJ1-2; 8 nucleotides align to TRBD1. Germline CDR1 and CDR2: SNHLY and FYNNEI. The CDR3 extends over 15 amino acids. The ends lost 0 bases at V and 11 bases at J; junction bases unmatched: 11. The CDR3, as DNA: TGTGCCAGCAGTGAAGCTCTGGGACAGGTTTTGTTTTACACCTTC. Its protein is CASSEALGQVLFYTF.

In this sample, this clone turned up once. The gene calls are TRBV6-5 and TRBJ1-2; D uncertain. Germline values: CDR1 MNHEY, CDR2 SVGAGI. This CDR3 spans 14 amino acids. With 0 bases removed from V and 2 bases from J, the gap between germline ends came to 7 bases. The CDR3 DNA reads TGTGCCAGCAGTTACTCTGGCACCAACTATGGCTACACCTTC. It translates to CASSYSGTNYGYTF.

V usage is TRBV7-9 and J usage is TRBJ2-7, with D perhaps matching TRBD1 (7 bases). Germline CDR1 reads SEHNR; CDR2 reads FQNEAQ (reference sequence). Trimming removed 5 bases from V and 4 bases from J, with 12 bases in between. This CDR3 has 13 amino acids. The CDR3 sequence: CASSHRGGYEQYF. CDR3 DNA sequence: TGTGCCAGCAGCCACAGGGGAGGTTACGAGCAGTACTTC.

This clone was recorded once. The chain is built from TRBV11-3 and TRBJ2-5; TRBD2 agrees at 7 bases. The CDR3 has 17 amino acids. Germline V lookup: CDR1 SGHNT, CDR2 YENEEA. Losses at the gene ends were 1 base for V and 2 bases for J; bases not matched to a gene: 10. The CDR3 spells CASSLAPGLGDQETQYF. The DNA of the CDR3 is TGTGCCAGCAGCTTAGCGCCTGGACTAGGAGATCAAGAGACCCAGTACTTC.

The chain links TRBV6-6 to TRBJ1-4; no reliable D call. The CDR3 runs to 12 residues. V shed 2 bases and J shed 5 bases, with 3 bases lying between them. Germline V gives CDR1 MNHNY, CDR2 SVGAGI (reference sequence). The CDR3 here is CASSYVNEKLFF. DNA of the CDR3: TGTGCCAGCAGTTACGTAAATGAAAAACTGTTTTTT.

The V call is TRBV9, the J call TRBJ2-5; possible D gene TRBD1, 6 bases. This CDR3 spans 14 amino acids. Germline loops: CDR1 SGDLS, CDR2 YYNGEE. The germline V and J ends were trimmed by 3 bases and 2 bases, with 11 bases remaining between them. In DNA form, the CDR3 reads TGTGCCAGCAGCGAACAGGGCGCGCAAGAGACCCAGTACTTC. Its translation: CASSEQGAQETQYF.

V is TRBV4-1 and J is TRBJ1-2; 10 bases line up with TRBD1. The CDR3 runs 15 residues. CDR1 and CDR2 (germline): MGHRA, YSYEKL. After removal of 3 bases from V and 1 base from J, the junction contained 2 bases not matched to a gene. The CDR3 DNA is TGCGCCAGCAGCCAGTGGACAGGGGGTAACTATGGCTACACCTTC. Protein: CASSQWTGGNYGYTF.

The count of this clone is one. The chain combines TRBV7-9 with TRBJ2-1, with TRBD2 matching 11 bases. The CDR3 covers 19 residues. Germline CDR1 reads SEHNR; CDR2 reads FQNEAQ (reference sequence). Trimming removed 7 bases from V and 1 base from J; junction bases left unmatched: 15. For the CDR3, the DNA is TGTGCCAGCACCACTACTAGCGGGAGTGTTGGACTATCCTACAATGAGCAGTTCTTC. Its protein product is CASTTTSGSVGLSYNEQFF.

This chain joins TRBV5-4 and TRBJ2-4; 8 bases agree with TRBD1. The CDR3 is made up of 17 amino acids. CDR1 is SGHNT, CDR2 YYREEE, per germline (reference sequence). Germline trimming cut 4 bases from V and 6 bases from J; bases unmatched to any gene: 15. The CDR3 protein is CASSPPTGQADSNIQYF. CDR3 coding DNA: TGTGCCAGCAGCCCGCCTACGGGACAGGCGGATTCAAACATTCAGTACTTC.

The chain uses TRBV7-8 and TRBJ1-2; 11 nucleotides agree with TRBD1. This CDR3 comprises 16 residues. Trimming at V came to 5 bases and at J to 8 bases, leaving 13 bases not matched to a gene. Per germline, CDR1 SGHVS and CDR2 FQNEAQ. Here the CDR3 reads CASSPTQGQGARGYTF. DNA of the CDR3: TGTGCCAGCAGCCCGACCCAAGGACAGGGGGCGCGAGGCTACACCTTC. The whole variable domain, filled in from reference TRBV7-8 and TRBJ1-2, reads GAGVSQSPRYKVAKRGQDVALRCDPISGHVSLFWYQQALGQGPEFLTYFQNEAQLDKSGLPSDRFFAERPEGSVSTLKIQRTQQEDSAVYLCASSPTQGQGARGYTFGSGTRLTVV.

V gene TRBV9 combines with J gene TRBJ1-2; 7 bases align to TRBD1. The V segment lost 3 bases and the J segment 8 bases; nucleotides outside the gene matches: 10. CDR1 is SGDLS and CDR2 is YYNGEE in the germline V gene. The CDR3 is 14 residues long. The CDR3 bases are TGTGCCAGCAGCGCAGGGGGTTCCTTAGAAGGCTACACCTTC. Translating gives CASSAGGSLEGYTF.

V gene TRBV2 combines with J gene TRBJ2-1; TRBD2 matches 14 bases. Germline V CDR1 and CDR2: SNHLY, FYNNEI. Trimming removed 6 bases from V and 6 bases from J; junction bases left unmatched: 4. The CDR3 runs 15 residues. The CDR3 region has the DNA TGTGCCAGCAGAACCGGGACTAGCGGGAGCAATGAGCAGTTCTTC. As protein: CASRTGTSGSNEQFF.

The chain uses TRBV21-1 and TRBJ2-3; the D segment call TRBD2 is taken from the table without a DNA check. TRBV21-1 is a pseudogene segment. CDR3 length: 18 residues. CDR3 sequence: CASSKLSDCQDSTDTQYF. As DNA, the CDR3 is TGTGCCAGCAGCAAATTGTCGGACTGTCAGGACAGCACAGATACGCAGTATTTT.

The chain employs TRBV5-1 and TRBJ1-1; 7 bases match TRBD1. Germline V gene lookup returns CDR1 SGHRS and CDR2 YFSETQ. The CDR3 is 15 amino acids. Unmatched junction bases numbered 8, after V lost 0 bases and J lost 6 bases. CDR3 DNA: TGCGCCAGCAGCTTGGGAGGGACAGCCGAACCTGAAGCTTTCTTT. As protein: CASSLGGTAEPEAFF.

The chain uses TRBV10-3 and TRBJ1-1, with TRBD1 identical over 8 bases. The CDR3 covers 15 residues. Per germline, CDR1 ENHRY and CDR2 SYGVKD. Losses at the gene ends were 8 bases for V and 4 bases for J; bases not matched to a gene: 12. The DNA of the CDR3 is TGTGCCATCGGAGAAGGACAGGGTCGACCCACTGAAGCTTTCTTT. Translated: CAIGEGQGRPTEAFF.

The chain carries TRBV29-1 and TRBJ2-7; D gene uncertain. Germline-derived CDR1 and CDR2 are SQVTM and ANQGSEA. The CDR3 is 14 residues long. Trimming took 4 bases from V and 5 from J, leaving 18 bases between them. The CDR3 region has the DNA TGCAGCGTTGCCCACCATGGGCAAAGAGACGAGCAGTACTTC. It encodes CSVAHHGQRDEQYF.

This clone was seen only a few times. The J gene is TRBJ2-7, the V gene TRBV7-3; 10 positions match TRBD2. In germline, CDR1 is SGHTA, CDR2 FQGTGA. With V trimmed by 10 bases and J by 5 bases, 17 bases remained unmatched. The CDR3 extends over 16 amino acids. This CDR3 is CATLQAGGPSGHEQYF. In DNA, the CDR3 is TGTGCCACCCTGCAAGCGGGAGGGCCCTCGGGCCACGAGCAGTACTTC.

This chain links TRBV28 with TRBJ2-7, with a weak D call TRBD2 (7 bases). CDR1 MDHEN and CDR2 SYDVKM come from the germline V gene. Trimming shortened V by 6 bases and J by 0 bases, and 15 bases separated the two germline ends. The CDR3 runs to 15 residues. The DNA for the CDR3 is TGTGCCAGCAGGAAAGTAGGGGGGGGCTCCTACGAGCAGTACTTC. Its translation is CASRKVGGGSYEQYF. The full variable domain, rest sourced from reference TRBV28 and TRBJ2-7, is DVKVTQSSRYLVKRTGEKVFLECVQDMDHENMFWYRQDPGLGLRLIYFSYDVKMKEKGDIPEGYSVSREKKERFSLILESASTNQTSMYLCASRKVGGGSYEQYFGPGTRLTVT.

The rearrangement joins TRBV2 to TRBJ2-7, with 10 bases fitting TRBD1. J lost 6 bases, V lost 6 bases, and 11 bases had no gene match. Germline V gives CDR1 SNHLY, CDR2 FYNNEI. This CDR3 has 15 residues. CDR3 nucleotide sequence: TGTGCCAGCAGGTCTGCGGGACAGGGGAATAGCGAGCAGTACTTC. Its protein product is CASRSAGQGNSEQYF.

This rearrangement joins TRBV6-5 to TRBJ2-3; TRBD2 agrees at 13 bases. The CDR3 sequence is 14 residues long. Germline-derived CDR1 and CDR2 are MNHEY and SVGAGI. The trim removed 6 bases at V and 4 bases at J, leaving 1 base unmatched. CDR3 residues: CASRGLAGADTQYF. CDR3 nucleotide sequence: TGTGCCAGCAGAGGACTAGCGGGAGCAGATACGCAGTATTTT.

This chain connects TRBV19 to TRBJ1-3; 10 bases fit TRBD1. V trimming: 6 bases; J trimming: 2 bases; junction bases outside the gene matches: 4. Germline loops: CDR1 LNHDA, CDR2 SQIVND (reference sequence). This CDR3 is built from 15 residues. DNA of the CDR3: TGTGCCAGTAGGACAGGGGGCGACCCTGGAAACACCATATATTTT. Translated, it gives CASRTGGDPGNTIYF. The entire variable domain, with the rest obtained from reference TRBV19 and TRBJ1-3, is as follows: DGGITQSPKYLFRKEGQNVTLSCEQNLNHDAMYWYRQDPGQGLRLIYYSQIVNDFQKGDIAEGYSVSREKKESFPLTVTSAQKNPTAFYLCASRTGGDPGNTIYFGEGSWLTVV.

In DNA form, the CDR3 reads TGTGCCAGCAGTTACTCGATAAGTCGGAAACTGTTTTTT. Translation: CASSYSISRKLFF. J is TRBJ1-4 and V is TRBV6-5; D remains unclear. The CDR3 is 13 amino acids. The germline CDR1 and CDR2 sequences are MNHEY and SVGAGI. Trimming stripped 0 bases from V and 11 bases from J, with 10 bases between.